This TCR beta chain appears in the sequencing data of a study of blood T cell repertoires in COVID-19. The CDR3 has 16 residues. Trimming stripped 1 base from V and 4 bases from J, with 16 bases between. CDR1 and CDR2 (germline): WNHNN, SYGVQD (reference sequence). Sequencing used immunoSEQ multiplex PCR; TCRdb keeps in-frame clones, though not all of them. The sample includes some 20,000 clones, 70% to 85% of them seen just once. Specimen: peripheral blood. This chain uses TRBV10-1 with TRBJ1-2; D remains unclear. The receptor's source is a human donor in a cohort sampled during active COVID-19. CDR3 nucleotides: TGCGCCAGCAGTGAGTTCAAACTACTAGCGGGCTATGGCTACACCTTC. The encoded protein is CASSEFKLLAGYGYTF.